These 4 T cell receptor beta chains came from one sample sequenced in a study of blood T cell repertoires in COVID-19. Generated by immunoSEQ multiplex PCR, the TCRdb table keeps only in-frame clones and is missing some. The sample records roughly 500,000 clones, approximately 85% being singletons. Sequences were obtained from peripheral blood. These receptors were collected from a human donor in a cohort sampled during active COVID-19.

Points on this clone: Other DNA sequences in this sample translate to the same CDR3. This sequence joins TRBV9 and TRBJ2-7, with TRBD2 matching over 10 bases. Germline CDR1 and CDR2: SGDLS and YYNGEE. The CDR3 is 16 residues long. The trim removed 0 bases at V and 4 bases at J, leaving 7 bases unmatched. CDR3 coding DNA: TGTGCCAGCAGCGTAGGAGAGCGGGAGGGCAAATACGAGCAGTACTTC. This encodes CASSVGEREGKYEQYF.

The V and J genes are TRBV28 and TRBJ2-7; 8 bases map to TRBD2. The CDR3 is 15 residues long. Losses at the gene ends were 6 bases for V and 2 bases for J; bases not matched to a gene: 9. The germline V gene encodes CDR1 MDHEN and CDR2 SYDVKM. The CDR3, as DNA: TGTGCCAGCAGCTTCGGGAGGGCCAATACCTACGAGCAGTACTTC. It yields the protein CASSFGRANTYEQYF. Complete variable domain (other parts from reference TRBV28 and TRBJ2-7): DVKVTQSSRYLVKRTGEKVFLECVQDMDHENMFWYRQDPGLGLRLIYFSYDVKMKEKGDIPEGYSVSREKKERFSLILESASTNQTSMYLCASSFGRANTYEQYFGPGTRLTVT.

The chain recombines TRBV6-4 with TRBJ2-2, with TRBD2 as a possible D gene (6 bases). Trimming cost V 3 bases and J 7 bases, with 9 bases left between them. The CDR3 consists of 13 residues. The germline V gene encodes CDR1 MRHNA and CDR2 SNTAGT. The chain's CDR3 is CASSERRDGELFF. CDR3 coding DNA: TGTGCCAGCAGTGAACGGAGGGACGGGGAGCTGTTTTTT.

CDR3 residues: CSVDGGLNTEAFF. CDR3 DNA sequence: TGCAGCGTTGACGGGGGGTTGAACACTGAAGCTTTCTTT. The V call is TRBV29-1, the J call TRBJ1-1; a possible D gene is TRBD1 (5 bases). In germline, CDR1 is SQVTM, CDR2 ANQGSEA. Deletions cut 3 bases from V and 0 bases from J, with 8 bases between. This CDR3 has 13 residues.